A single sample gave rise to the 5 T cell receptor beta chains below, sequenced in a study of blood T cell repertoires in COVID-19. TCRdb's copy holds only in-frame clones and misses some; the assay was immunoSEQ multiplex PCR. The data hold some 300,000 clones, with around 89% observed a single time. Input material: peripheral blood. These receptor sequences come from a woman aged 25-40 years who had recovered from COVID-19.

The rearrangement links TRBV7-2 to TRBJ2-2, with 7 bases lining up with TRBD1. Germline values: CDR1 SGHTA, CDR2 FQGNSA. The CDR3 contains 15 residues. Trimming removed 5 bases from V and 0 bases from J; junction bases left unmatched: 3. CDR3: CASSTGTANTGELFF. The CDR3 coding sequence is TGTGCCAGCAGCACCGGGACAGCGAACACCGGGGAGCTGTTTTTT.

The chain combines TRBV2 with TRBJ2-5; D perhaps matches TRBD2 (6 bases). The CDR3 totals 14 residues. The V gene lost 6 bases and the J gene lost 13 bases, with 24 bases spanning the gap. The germline CDR1 and CDR2 sequences are SNHLY and FYNNEI. CDR3 DNA: TGTGCCAGCAGCCGGGACTCCCAACCGCCCCATCCGTACTTC. This codes for CASSRDSQPPHPYF.

The chain combines TRBV7-2 with TRBJ2-2; TRBD1 might be the D (5 bases). The CDR3 spans 14 residues. The germline V and J ends were trimmed by 8 bases and 7 bases, with 17 bases remaining between them. Germline V lookup: CDR1 SGHTA, CDR2 FQGNSA. CDR3 DNA: TGTGCCAGCTCCAGGGTGTTACTAAGCGGGGAGCTGTTTTTT. This encodes CASSRVLLSGELFF.

The chain employs TRBV7-6 and TRBJ2-3, with D possibly being TRBD1 (6 bases). CDR3 length: 15 amino acids. CDR1 SGHVS and CDR2 FNYEAQ come from the germline V gene. The V end was cut by 7 bases, the J end by 1 base, with 15 bases between. The CDR3 DNA reads TGTGCCAGCATCAAATTCAGGGGCGGCACAGATACGCAGTATTTT. It yields the protein CASIKFRGGTDTQYF.

V usage is TRBV2 and J usage is TRBJ1-4, with D unresolved. Trimming removed 6 bases at V and 7 bases at J, with 12 bases between. The CDR3 is made up of 13 amino acids. Germline V gene sequence: CDR1 SNHLY, CDR2 FYNNEI. In DNA, the CDR3 is TGTGCCAGCAGCGGGGAAGCTGGTGAAAAACTGTTTTTT. Translation gives CASSGEAGEKLFF.